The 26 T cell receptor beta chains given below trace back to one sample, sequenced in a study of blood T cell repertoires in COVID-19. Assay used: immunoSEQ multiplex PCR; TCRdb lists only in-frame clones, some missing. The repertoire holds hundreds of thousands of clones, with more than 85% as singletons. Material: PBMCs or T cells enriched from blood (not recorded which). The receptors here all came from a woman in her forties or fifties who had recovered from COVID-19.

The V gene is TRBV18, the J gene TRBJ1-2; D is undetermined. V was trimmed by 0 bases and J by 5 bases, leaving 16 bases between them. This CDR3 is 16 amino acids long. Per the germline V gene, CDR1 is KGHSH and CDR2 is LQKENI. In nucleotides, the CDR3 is TGTGCCAGCTCACCACCGAGCGCGGGAAGCGATTATGGCTACACCTTC. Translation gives CASSPPSAGSDYGYTF. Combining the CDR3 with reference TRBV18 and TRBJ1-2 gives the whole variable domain NAGVMQNPRHLVRRRGQEARLRCSPMKGHSHVYWYRQLPEEGLKFMVYLQKENIIDESGMPKERFSAEFPKEGPSILRIQQVVRGDSAAYFCASSPPSAGSDYGYTFGSGTRLTVV.

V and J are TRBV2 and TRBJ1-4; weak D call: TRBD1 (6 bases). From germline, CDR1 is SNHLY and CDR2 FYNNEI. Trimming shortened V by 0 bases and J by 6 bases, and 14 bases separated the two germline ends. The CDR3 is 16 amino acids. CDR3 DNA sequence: TGTGCCAGCAGTGAAGCGTGGGTCGGGACATATGAAAAACTGTTTTTT. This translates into CASSEAWVGTYEKLFF.

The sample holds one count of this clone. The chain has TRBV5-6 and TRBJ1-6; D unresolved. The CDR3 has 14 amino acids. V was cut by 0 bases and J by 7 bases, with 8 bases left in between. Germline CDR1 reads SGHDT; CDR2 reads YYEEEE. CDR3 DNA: TGTGCCAGCAGCTTGGACCAGAAAAATTCACCCCTCCACTTT. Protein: CASSLDQKNSPLHF.

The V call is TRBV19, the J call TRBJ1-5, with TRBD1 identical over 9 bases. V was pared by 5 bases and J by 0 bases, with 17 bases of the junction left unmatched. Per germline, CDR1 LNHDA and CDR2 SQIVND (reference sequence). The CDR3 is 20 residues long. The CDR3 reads CASSGTGSFGALYSNQPQHF. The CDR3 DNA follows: TGTGCCAGTAGTGGGACAGGGAGCTTCGGGGCCTTATATAGCAATCAGCCCCAGCATTTT.

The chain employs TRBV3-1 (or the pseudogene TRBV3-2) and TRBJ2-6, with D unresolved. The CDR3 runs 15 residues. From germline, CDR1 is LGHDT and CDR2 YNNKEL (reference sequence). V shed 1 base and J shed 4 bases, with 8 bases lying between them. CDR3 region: CASSQGSTGANVLTF. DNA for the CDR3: TGTGCCAGCAGCCAAGGCAGTACCGGGGCCAACGTCCTGACTTTC.

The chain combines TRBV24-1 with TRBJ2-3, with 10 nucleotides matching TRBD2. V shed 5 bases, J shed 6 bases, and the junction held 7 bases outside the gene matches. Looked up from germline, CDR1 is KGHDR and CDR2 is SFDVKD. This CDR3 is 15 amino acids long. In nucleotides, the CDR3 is TGTGCCACCAGTGGCCTAGCGGGAGAATCGGATACGCAGTATTTT. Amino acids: CATSGLAGESDTQYF.

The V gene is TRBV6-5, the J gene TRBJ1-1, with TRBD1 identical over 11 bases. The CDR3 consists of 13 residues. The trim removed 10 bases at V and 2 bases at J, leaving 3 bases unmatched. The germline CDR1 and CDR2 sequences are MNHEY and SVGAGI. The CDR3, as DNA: TGTGCCACCGGGACAGGGGGTAACACTGAAGCTTTCTTT. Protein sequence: CATGTGGNTEAFF.

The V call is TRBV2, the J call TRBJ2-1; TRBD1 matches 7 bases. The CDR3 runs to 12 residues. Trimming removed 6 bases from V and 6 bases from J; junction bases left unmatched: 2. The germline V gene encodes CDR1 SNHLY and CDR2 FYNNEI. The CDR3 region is CASSRQGNEQFF. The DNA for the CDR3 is TGTGCCAGCAGCCGACAGGGCAATGAGCAGTTCTTC.

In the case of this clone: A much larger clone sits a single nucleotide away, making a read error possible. The CDR3 nucleotides read TGTGCCAGCAGCCCAGCGGGCAACTCCTACAATGAGCAGTTCTTC. It translates to CASSPAGNSYNEQFF. V is TRBV3-1 (or the pseudogene TRBV3-2) and J is TRBJ2-1; tentatively, D is TRBD2 (6 bases). Between the trimmed V and J ends, which lost 4 bases and 0 bases, there was a span of 10 bases. The CDR3 is made up of 15 amino acids. The germline V gene encodes CDR1 LGHDT and CDR2 YNNKEL (reference sequence).

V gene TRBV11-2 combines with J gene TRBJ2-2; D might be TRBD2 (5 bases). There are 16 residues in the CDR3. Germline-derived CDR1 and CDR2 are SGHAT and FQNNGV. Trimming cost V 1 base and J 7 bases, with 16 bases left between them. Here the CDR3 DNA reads TGTGCCAGCAGCTTAGGGCCCCTACCGGGGAACGGGGAGCTGTTTTTT. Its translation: CASSLGPLPGNGELFF.

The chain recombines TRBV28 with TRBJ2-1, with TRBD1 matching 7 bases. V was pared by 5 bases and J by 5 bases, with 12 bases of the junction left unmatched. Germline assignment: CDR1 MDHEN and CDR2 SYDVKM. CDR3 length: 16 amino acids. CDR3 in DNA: TGTGCCAGCAGTCCCCCTCGACAGGGCCCGCACAATGAGCAGTTCTTC. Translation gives CASSPPRQGPHNEQFF.

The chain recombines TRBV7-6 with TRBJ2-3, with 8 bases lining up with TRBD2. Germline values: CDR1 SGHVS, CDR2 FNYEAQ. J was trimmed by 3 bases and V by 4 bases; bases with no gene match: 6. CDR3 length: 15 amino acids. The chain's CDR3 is CASSSGLVGTDTQYF. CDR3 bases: TGTGCCAGCAGCTCGGGACTAGTGGGGACAGATACGCAGTATTTT.

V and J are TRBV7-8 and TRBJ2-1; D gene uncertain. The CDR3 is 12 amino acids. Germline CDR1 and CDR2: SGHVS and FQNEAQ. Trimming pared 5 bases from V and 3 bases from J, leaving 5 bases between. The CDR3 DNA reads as TGTGCCAGCAGCCCCCTCTACAATGAGCAGTTCTTC. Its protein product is CASSPLYNEQFF.

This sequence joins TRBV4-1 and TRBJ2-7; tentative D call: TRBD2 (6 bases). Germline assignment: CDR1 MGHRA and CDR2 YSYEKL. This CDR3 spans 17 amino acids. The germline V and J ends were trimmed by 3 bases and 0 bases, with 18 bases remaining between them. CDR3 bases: TGCGCCAGCAGCCAGCACCCCAGCGGGCTAAGCTCCTACGAGCAGTACTTC. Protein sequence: CASSQHPSGLSSYEQYF.

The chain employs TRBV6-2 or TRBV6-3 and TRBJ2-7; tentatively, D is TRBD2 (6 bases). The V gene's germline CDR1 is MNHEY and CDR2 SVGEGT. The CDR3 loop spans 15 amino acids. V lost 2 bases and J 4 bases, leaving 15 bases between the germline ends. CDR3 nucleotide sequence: TGTGCCAGCAGTTACGTGGAGGGAGTAATTTACGAGCAGTACTTC. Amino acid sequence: CASSYVEGVIYEQYF.

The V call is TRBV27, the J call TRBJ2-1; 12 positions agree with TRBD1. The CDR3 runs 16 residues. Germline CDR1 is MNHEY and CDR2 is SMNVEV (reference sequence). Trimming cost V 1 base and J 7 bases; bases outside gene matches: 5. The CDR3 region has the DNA TGTGCCAGCAGTTTATTACGGGACAGGGGGCTGAATGAGCAGTTCTTC. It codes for CASSLLRDRGLNEQFF.

CDR3 residues: CASSLVGGDTEAFF. DNA for the CDR3: TGTGCCAGCAGCTTAGTCGGCGGGGACACTGAAGCTTTCTTT. The V call is TRBV11-2, the J call TRBJ1-1, with D unclear. This CDR3 is built from 14 residues. Trimming removed 1 base at V and 3 bases at J, with 9 bases between. Germline CDR1 is SGHAT and CDR2 is FQNNGV.

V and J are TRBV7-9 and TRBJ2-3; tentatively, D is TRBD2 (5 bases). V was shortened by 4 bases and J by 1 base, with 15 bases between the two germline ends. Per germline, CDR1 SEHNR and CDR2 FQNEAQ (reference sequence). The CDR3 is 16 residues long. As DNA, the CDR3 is TGTGCCAGCAGCTCGAACCGGGGAGATGGCACAGATACGCAGTATTTT. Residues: CASSSNRGDGTDTQYF.

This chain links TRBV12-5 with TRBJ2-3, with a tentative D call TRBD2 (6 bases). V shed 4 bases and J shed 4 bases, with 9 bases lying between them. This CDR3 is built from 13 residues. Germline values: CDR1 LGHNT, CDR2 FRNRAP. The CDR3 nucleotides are TGTGCTAGTGGTTCCCGACTAGCAGATACGCAGTATTTT. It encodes CASGSRLADTQYF.

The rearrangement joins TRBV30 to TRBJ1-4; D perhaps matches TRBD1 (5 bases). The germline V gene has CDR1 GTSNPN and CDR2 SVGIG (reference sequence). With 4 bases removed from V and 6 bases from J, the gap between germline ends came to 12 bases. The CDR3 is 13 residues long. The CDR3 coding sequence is TGTGCCTGGACGGCAGGGCCTTATGAAAAACTGTTTTTT. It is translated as CAWTAGPYEKLFF.

CDR3 residues: CSASLTGSLGEQFF. Written as DNA, the CDR3 is TGCAGTGCTAGTTTAACGGGAAGCCTCGGTGAGCAGTTCTTC. The chain has TRBV20-1 and TRBJ2-1; perhaps TRBD2 as D (5 bases). Germline-derived CDR1 and CDR2 are DFQATT and SNEGSKA (reference sequence). Trimming shortened V by 3 bases and J by 9 bases, and 18 bases separated the two germline ends. The CDR3 spans 14 residues.

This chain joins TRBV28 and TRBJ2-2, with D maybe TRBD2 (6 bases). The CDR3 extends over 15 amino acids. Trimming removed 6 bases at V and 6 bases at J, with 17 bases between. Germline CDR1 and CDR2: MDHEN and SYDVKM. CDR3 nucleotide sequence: TGTGCCAGCAGCCCGAGGCGGGATACCTCCGGGGAGCTGTTTTTT. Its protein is CASSPRRDTSGELFF.

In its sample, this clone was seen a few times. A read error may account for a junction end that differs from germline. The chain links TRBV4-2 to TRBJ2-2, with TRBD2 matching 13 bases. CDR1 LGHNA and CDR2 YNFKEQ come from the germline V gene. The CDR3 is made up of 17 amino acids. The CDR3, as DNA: TGTGCCAGCAGCCAGGACGGGACTAGCGGGAACTCCGGGGAGCTGTTTTTT. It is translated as CASSQDGTSGNSGELFF.

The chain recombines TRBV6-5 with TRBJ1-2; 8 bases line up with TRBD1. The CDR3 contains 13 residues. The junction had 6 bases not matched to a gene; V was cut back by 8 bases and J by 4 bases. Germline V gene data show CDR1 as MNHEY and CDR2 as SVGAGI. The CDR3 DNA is TGTGCCAGCGGAACAGGGGGAATCTATGGCTACACCTTC. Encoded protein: CASGTGGIYGYTF.

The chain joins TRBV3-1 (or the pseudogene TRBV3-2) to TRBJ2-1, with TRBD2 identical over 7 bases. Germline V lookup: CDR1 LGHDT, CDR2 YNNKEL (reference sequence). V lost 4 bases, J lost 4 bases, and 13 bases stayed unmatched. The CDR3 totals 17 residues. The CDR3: CASSLRTRGGPYNEQFF. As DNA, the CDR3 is TGTGCCAGCAGCCTTCGGACTAGGGGCGGACCTTACAATGAGCAGTTCTTC.

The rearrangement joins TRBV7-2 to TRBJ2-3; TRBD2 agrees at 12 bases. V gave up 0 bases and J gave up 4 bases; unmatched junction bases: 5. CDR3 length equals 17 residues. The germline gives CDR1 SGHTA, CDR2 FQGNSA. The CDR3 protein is CASSLAPSGRGADTQYF. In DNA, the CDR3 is TGTGCCAGCAGCTTAGCGCCTAGCGGGAGGGGAGCAGATACGCAGTATTTT.